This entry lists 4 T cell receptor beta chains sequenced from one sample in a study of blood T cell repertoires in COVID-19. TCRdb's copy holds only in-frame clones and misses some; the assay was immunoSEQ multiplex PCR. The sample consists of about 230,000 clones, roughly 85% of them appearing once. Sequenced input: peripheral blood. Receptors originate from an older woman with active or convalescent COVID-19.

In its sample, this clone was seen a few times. CDR3 sequence reads: CASSATGGAGGYTF. As DNA, the CDR3 is TGTGCCAGCAGTGCTACAGGGGGCGCAGGGGGCTACACCTTC. The V gene is TRBV25-1, the J gene TRBJ1-2; 9 bases match TRBD1. V lost 4 bases and J lost 8; bases outside the gene matches: 8. CDR3 size: 14 residues. Germline loops: CDR1 MGHDK, CDR2 SYGVNS.

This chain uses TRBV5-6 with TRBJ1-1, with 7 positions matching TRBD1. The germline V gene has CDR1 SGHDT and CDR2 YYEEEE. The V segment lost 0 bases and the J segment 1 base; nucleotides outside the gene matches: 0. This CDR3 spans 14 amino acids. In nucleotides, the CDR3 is TGTGCCAGCAGCTTGGGGGACAGGAACACTGAAGCTTTCTTT. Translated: CASSLGDRNTEAFF.

CDR3 nucleotide sequence: TGTGCCAGCACCTGGGGGGTAGGCTACACCTTC. Encoded protein: CASTWGVGYTF. This sequence joins TRBV28 and TRBJ1-2, with D perhaps matching TRBD1 (5 bases). Germline V lookup: CDR1 MDHEN, CDR2 SYDVKM. Trimming removed 7 bases at V and 8 bases at J, with 11 bases between. The CDR3 runs 11 residues.

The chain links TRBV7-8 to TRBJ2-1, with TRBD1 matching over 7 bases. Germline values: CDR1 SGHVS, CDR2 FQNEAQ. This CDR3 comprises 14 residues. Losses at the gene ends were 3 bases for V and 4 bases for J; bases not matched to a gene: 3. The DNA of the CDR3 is TGTGCCAGCAGCTTGGGGACAGTATACAATGAGCAGTTCTTC. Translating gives CASSLGTVYNEQFF.